The next 20 T cell receptor beta chains were all read from a single sample in a study of T cell responses to AZD1222 COVID-19 vaccine. Profiling relied on immunoSEQ multiplex PCR, and the TCRdb table lists in-frame clones only, not all of them. The sample holds 95,000 to 150,000 clones, approximately 89% seen once. The sample here was peripheral blood, taken on day 0 of AZD1222 vaccination. The source of these receptors is an adult in good health.

This clone was found a few times. As DNA, the CDR3 is TGTGCCAGCAGCTTGTGGATGACAGGGGTTGAAGCTTTCTTT. Translated, it gives CASSLWMTGVEAFF. The V and J genes are TRBV5-6 and TRBJ1-1, with 8 bases fitting TRBD1. The CDR3 is 14 residues long. Germline V gives CDR1 SGHDT, CDR2 YYEEEE. V trimming: 1 base; J trimming: 7 bases; junction bases outside the gene matches: 6.

The chain has TRBV30 and TRBJ1-1, with a weak D call TRBD1 (5 bases). The length of the CDR3 is 12 residues. Trimming left V 1 base short and J 8 bases short, with 11 bases between. Germline CDR1 and CDR2: GTSNPN and SVGIG (reference sequence). CDR3 DNA: TGTGCCTGGAGTGGAGACAGTCACGAAGCTTTCTTT. Translation gives CAWSGDSHEAFF.

The count of this clone is one. The chain uses TRBV9 and TRBJ1-6; D unresolved. The germline V gene encodes CDR1 SGDLS and CDR2 YYNGEE. The CDR3 has 15 amino acids. Trimming cost V 0 bases and J 3 bases, with 7 bases left between them. As DNA, the CDR3 is TGTGCCAGCAGCGTAGGACGCGTCTATAATTCACCCCTCCACTTT. Amino acids: CASSVGRVYNSPLHF.

This rearrangement joins TRBV6-2 or TRBV6-3 to TRBJ2-3; 10 bases match TRBD2. The CDR3 length is 15 residues. The ends lost 5 bases at V and 5 bases at J; junction bases unmatched: 7. CDR1 is MNHEY, CDR2 SVGEGT, per germline. The CDR3 reads CASSHPGLAIDTQYF. The CDR3 DNA is TGTGCCAGCAGTCATCCGGGACTAGCGATAGATACGCAGTATTTT.

The chain couples TRBV3-1 (or the pseudogene TRBV3-2) to TRBJ2-5; 9 bases line up with TRBD2. Trimming cost V 4 bases and J 3 bases; bases outside gene matches: 9. The CDR3 runs 16 residues. CDR1 is LGHDT and CDR2 is YNNKEL in the germline V gene (reference sequence). The CDR3 nucleotides are TGTGCCAGCAGCCTAATTAGACTAGCGGTGGAAGAGACCCAGTACTTC. It codes for CASSLIRLAVEETQYF.

The gene calls are TRBV7-2 and TRBJ2-1; TRBD1 agrees at 9 bases. The CDR3 loop spans 19 amino acids. Germline CDR1 and CDR2: SGHTA and FQGNSA. V shed 1 base and J 0 bases; nucleotides not matched to a gene: 10. Written as DNA, the CDR3 is TGTGCCAGCAGCTTAGTGTCCGGGACAGGGACTCGCTCCTACAATGAGCAGTTCTTC. Protein product: CASSLVSGTGTRSYNEQFF.

The chain recombines TRBV7-9 with TRBJ2-1; 8 bases fit TRBD2. The V segment lost 8 bases and the J segment 5 bases; nucleotides outside the gene matches: 11. Germline CDR1 SEHNR, CDR2 FQNEAQ (reference sequence). The CDR3 is 15 residues long. CDR3 sequence: CASGQRGSGNNEQFF. The CDR3 DNA sequence: TGTGCCAGCGGGCAGCGGGGTAGCGGGAACAATGAGCAGTTCTTC.

V is TRBV30 and J is TRBJ1-6; D remains ambiguous. This CDR3 is built from 17 residues. Germline V lookup: CDR1 GTSNPN, CDR2 SVGIG (reference sequence). V lost 0 bases and J lost 0, with 12 bases in between. The CDR3 DNA sequence: TGTGCCTGGAGTGTACGGATTCATAGCTCCTATAATTCACCCCTCCACTTT. The encoded protein is CAWSVRIHSSYNSPLHF.

This chain connects TRBV19 to TRBJ2-1; unclear D gene. Germline V gene sequence: CDR1 LNHDA, CDR2 SQIVND (reference sequence). The CDR3 is made up of 11 amino acids. The V end lost 4 bases, the J end lost 7 bases, and 5 bases lay between the germline ends. The CDR3 region is CASSKENEQFF. CDR3 in DNA: TGTGCCAGTAGTAAGGAAAATGAGCAGTTCTTC.

The genes are TRBV5-1 and TRBJ1-2, with TRBD1 as a possible D gene (6 bases). The germline gives CDR1 SGHRS, CDR2 YFSETQ. The CDR3 sequence is 16 residues long. Trimming left V 1 base short and J 1 base short, with 14 bases between. In DNA, the CDR3 is TGCGCCAGCAGCTTGACATTGGGACAACTTAACTATGGCTACACCTTC. Translated: CASSLTLGQLNYGYTF.

This clone came up a few times. This sequence joins TRBV6-5 and TRBJ1-1; no clear D. The CDR3 consists of 13 residues. Trimming shortened V by 0 bases and J by 6 bases, and 8 bases separated the two germline ends. Germline V gene lookup returns CDR1 MNHEY and CDR2 SVGAGI. CDR3 DNA: TGTGCCAGCAGTTACTCGAAGACGGCTGAAGCTTTCTTT. This translates into CASSYSKTAEAFF.

The gene calls are TRBV7-3 and TRBJ2-1; D possibly uses TRBD1 or TRBD2 (6 bases each). Germline lookup yields CDR1 SGHTA and CDR2 FQGTGA. The CDR3 is made up of 15 amino acids. With 4 bases removed from V and 2 bases from J, the gap between germline ends came to 12 bases. This CDR3 is CASSSPGEAYNEQFF. The CDR3, as DNA: TGTGCCAGCAGCTCTCCAGGGGAGGCCTACAATGAGCAGTTCTTC.

The rearrangement joins TRBV28 to TRBJ1-4; D unresolved. Trimming removed 3 bases at V and 5 bases at J, with 4 bases between. Germline V lookup: CDR1 MDHEN, CDR2 SYDVKM. The CDR3 extends over 12 amino acids. The CDR3 reads CASSFSNEKLFF. In nucleotides, the CDR3 is TGTGCCAGCAGTTTTTCAAATGAAAAACTGTTTTTT.

The J gene is TRBJ2-2, the V gene TRBV6-4; TRBD1 agrees at 9 bases. V lost 3 bases and J lost 8; bases outside the gene matches: 10. The germline CDR1 and CDR2 sequences are MRHNA and SNTAGT. This CDR3 has 16 amino acids. The CDR3 coding sequence is TGTGCCAGCAGTGAAAGGTGGGACAGGGCTTTGGGGGAGCTGTTTTTT. It codes for CASSERWDRALGELFF.

This clone was counted once. The rearrangement joins TRBV11-2 to TRBJ2-3, with 9 bases matching TRBD1. V lost 5 bases, J lost 11 bases, and 14 bases stayed unmatched. CDR1 and CDR2 from the germline V gene are SGHAT and FQNNGV. This CDR3 is built from 15 residues. The CDR3 sequence: CASSRYGTGTREQYF. DNA of the CDR3: TGTGCCAGCAGCCGCTACGGGACAGGGACCCGTGAGCAGTATTTT.

The chain carries TRBV9 and TRBJ1-1; D is unresolved. This CDR3 has 14 amino acids. V dropped 0 bases and J dropped 1 base, with 7 bases sitting between them. The germline CDR1 and CDR2 sequences are SGDLS and YYNGEE. The CDR3: CASSVGAANTEAFF. For the CDR3, the DNA is TGTGCCAGCAGCGTAGGCGCAGCGAACACTGAAGCTTTCTTT.

The chain recombines TRBV18 with TRBJ2-5; 7 bases fit TRBD2. The ends lost 4 bases at V and 4 bases at J; junction bases unmatched: 12. This CDR3 has 16 residues. The germline V gene has CDR1 KGHSH and CDR2 LQKENI. The CDR3 sequence is CASSQVSGRGGETQYF. In nucleotides, the CDR3 is TGTGCCAGCTCACAAGTCTCTGGGAGGGGCGGAGAGACCCAGTACTTC.

The rearrangement joins TRBV6-2 or TRBV6-3 to TRBJ1-5, with a possible D match to TRBD1 (5 bases). The ends were cut back, 7 bases at V and 0 bases at J, with 13 bases in the middle. The CDR3 has 15 residues. Germline CDR1 reads MNHEY; CDR2 reads SVGEGT. The CDR3 sequence is CASTPGGFSNQPQHF. The CDR3 DNA sequence: TGTGCCAGCACCCCCGGGGGGTTTAGCAATCAGCCCCAGCATTTT.

The sample holds one count of this clone. The rearrangement links TRBV5-1 to TRBJ2-1, with a possible D match to TRBD2 (6 bases). The CDR3 has 16 amino acids. From germline, CDR1 is SGHRS and CDR2 YFSETQ. Between the trimmed V and J ends, which lost 4 bases and 0 bases, there was a span of 14 bases. The CDR3 reads CASSVSGEVSYNEQFF. The DNA of the CDR3 is TGCGCCAGCAGCGTTAGCGGAGAGGTCTCCTACAATGAGCAGTTCTTC.

This chain connects TRBV19 to TRBJ2-7; D is possibly TRBD1 (6 bases). The V gene lost 3 bases and the J gene lost 7 bases, with 13 bases spanning the gap. The CDR3 spans 13 residues. Germline CDR1 and CDR2: LNHDA and SQIVND (reference sequence). The CDR3 coding sequence is TGTGCCAGTAGTATTGTTGAAGGGGGAGAGCAGTACTTC. Amino acid sequence: CASSIVEGGEQYF.